This T cell receptor beta chain was captured in a study of T-cell reconstitution after alpha-beta-depleted transplantation in children. A TCRbeta library incorporating unique molecular identifiers was prepared. TCRdb re-called the PCR reads with MiXCR, one entry per CDR3 protein. The profile covers about 360,000 distinct CDR3 sequences, with more than 10% appearing a single time and roughly 4.3% taken by the ten largest. This clonotype has just a few counts. The sample was PBMCs, taken from the stem cell graft. The origin of this receptor is a human donor who donated a stem cell graft to a child with Fanconi anemia.

CDR3: CASSLVAWGTEAFF. In nucleotides, the CDR3 is TGTGCCAGCAGCTTAGTAGCTTGGGGCACTGAAGCTTTCTTT. This rearrangement joins TRBV7-2 to TRBJ1-1; D is uncertain. The CDR3 sequence is 14 residues long. Germline CDR1 reads SGHTA; CDR2 reads FQGNSA. Trimming pared 1 base from V and 4 bases from J, leaving 10 bases between.